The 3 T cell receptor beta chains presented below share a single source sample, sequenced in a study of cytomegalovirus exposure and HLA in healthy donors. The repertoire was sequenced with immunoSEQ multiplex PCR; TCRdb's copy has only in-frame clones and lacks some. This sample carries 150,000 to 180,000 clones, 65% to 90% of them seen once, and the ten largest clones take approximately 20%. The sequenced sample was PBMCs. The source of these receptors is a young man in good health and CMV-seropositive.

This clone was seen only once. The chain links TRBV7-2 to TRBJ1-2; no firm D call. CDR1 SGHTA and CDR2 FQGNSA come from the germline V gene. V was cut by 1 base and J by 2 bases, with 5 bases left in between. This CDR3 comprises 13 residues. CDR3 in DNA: TGTGCCAGCAGCTTAGACCTAAACTATGGCTACACCTTC. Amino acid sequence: CASSLDLNYGYTF.

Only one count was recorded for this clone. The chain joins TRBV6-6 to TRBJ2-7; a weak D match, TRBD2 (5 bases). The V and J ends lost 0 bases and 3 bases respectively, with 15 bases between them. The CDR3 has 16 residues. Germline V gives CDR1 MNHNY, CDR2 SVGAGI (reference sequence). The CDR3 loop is CASSYSYNPGIYEQYF. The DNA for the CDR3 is TGTGCCAGCAGTTACTCCTACAACCCCGGGATCTACGAGCAGTACTTC.

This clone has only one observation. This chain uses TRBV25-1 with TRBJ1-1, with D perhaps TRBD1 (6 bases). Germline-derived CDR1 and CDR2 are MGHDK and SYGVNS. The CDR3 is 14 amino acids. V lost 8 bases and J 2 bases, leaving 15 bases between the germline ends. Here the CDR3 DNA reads TGTGCCAGCGCCACCGGACAGATTAACACTGAAGCTTTCTTT. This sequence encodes CASATGQINTEAFF.